This T cell receptor (beta chain) was recorded in a study of Ad26.COV2.S vaccination and SARS-CoV-2 variants. Looking at the study overall: Each vaccinee took Ad26.COV2.S intramuscularly, once or twice 56 days apart.

The treatment denotes: around 19 received Ad26.COV2.S at low or high dose, single or two shots; several received placebo; per-sample allocation not given. Sampling took place 63 days after the first vaccine or placebo injection. The sample came from a Boston adult aged 18-55 years. This CDR3 region has 15 residues. The germline V gene encodes CDR1 MNHEY and CDR2 SVGAGI. V lost 6 bases, J lost 0 bases, and 5 bases stayed unmatched. This clone was found once. The repertoire was sequenced with immunoSEQ multiplex PCR; TCRdb's copy has only in-frame clones and lacks some. Of 300,000 to 400,000 clones in the sample, 85% to 90% were seen once.

This receptor was taken from a person aged 18-65 years who received the Ad26.COV2.S COVID-19 vaccine or a placebo. Source: peripheral blood, taken in a trial of Ad26.COV2.S vaccine versus placebo. The V and J genes are TRBV6-5 and TRBJ2-1; 7 nucleotides agree with TRBD2. The CDR3 DNA sequence: TGTGCCAGCAGACAGCGGACTAGCTCCTACAATGAGCAGTTCTTC. This translates into CASRQRTSSYNEQFF.